The clone carrying this T cell receptor beta chain was observed a few times. The antigen remains unidentified. Germline CDR1 MNHEY, CDR2 SMNVEV (reference sequence). This CDR3 spans 12 amino acids. Trimming shortened V by 2 bases and J by 13 bases, and 12 bases separated the two germline ends. Via MiXCR, TCRdb re-called the 5' RACE reads, giving one row per CDR3 protein. Of 470,000 or so distinct CDR3 sequences listed, over 15% are singletons. This entry is derived from a study of T-cell memory formation after mild COVID-19. Study-level findings and limits: Second-wave clones with a day 37 peak had unconfirmed SARS-CoV-2 specificity. Some clones that responded turned up in pre-infection memory, which suggests that cross-reactive memory joined in.

The sequence came from an adult woman who had mild COVID-19 (a few samples of this study predate the infection). Cell type and time point are not known. This chain connects TRBV27 to TRBJ2-1; D is undetermined. Material for sequencing was PBMCs or a T cell subset sorted from them (not recorded which). The DNA for the CDR3 is TGTGCCAGCAGTTTAAGGCTAACCCCCCAGTTCTTC. Its translation: CASSLRLTPQFF.